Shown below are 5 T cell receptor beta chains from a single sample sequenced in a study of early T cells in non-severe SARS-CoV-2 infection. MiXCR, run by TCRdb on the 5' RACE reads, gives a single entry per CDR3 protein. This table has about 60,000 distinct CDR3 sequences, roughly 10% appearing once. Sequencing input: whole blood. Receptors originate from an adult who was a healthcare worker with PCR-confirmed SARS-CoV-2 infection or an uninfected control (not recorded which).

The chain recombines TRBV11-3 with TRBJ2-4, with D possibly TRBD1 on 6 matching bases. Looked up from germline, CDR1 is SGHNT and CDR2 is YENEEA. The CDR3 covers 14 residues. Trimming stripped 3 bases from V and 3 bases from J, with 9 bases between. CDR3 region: CASSFRGDKNIQYF. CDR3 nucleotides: TGTGCCAGCAGCTTCAGGGGAGACAAAAACATTCAGTACTTC.

The CDR3 nucleotides are TGTGCCAGCAGCGAGGGGACAGGGGAGGTCGGCTACACCTTC. Protein sequence: CASSEGTGEVGYTF. The chain is built from TRBV9 and TRBJ1-2; 10 nucleotides line up with TRBD1. The CDR3 has 14 residues. After removal of 3 bases from V and 8 bases from J, the junction contained 7 bases not matched to a gene. In germline, CDR1 is SGDLS, CDR2 YYNGEE.

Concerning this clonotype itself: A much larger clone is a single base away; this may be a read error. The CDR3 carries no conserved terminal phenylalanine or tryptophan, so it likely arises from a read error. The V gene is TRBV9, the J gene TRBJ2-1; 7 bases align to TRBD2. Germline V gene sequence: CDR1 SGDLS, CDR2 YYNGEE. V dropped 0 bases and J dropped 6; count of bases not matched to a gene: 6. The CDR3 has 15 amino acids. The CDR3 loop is CASSVGLADFNEQFL. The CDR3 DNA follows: TGTGCCAGCAGCGTAGGCCTAGCGGACTTCAATGAGCAGTTCCTC.

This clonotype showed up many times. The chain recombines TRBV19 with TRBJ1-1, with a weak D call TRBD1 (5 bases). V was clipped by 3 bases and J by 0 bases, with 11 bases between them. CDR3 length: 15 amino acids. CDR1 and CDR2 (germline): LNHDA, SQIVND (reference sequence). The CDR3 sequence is CASSIPRVVNTEAFF. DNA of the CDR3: TGTGCCAGTAGTATTCCCAGGGTTGTGAACACTGAAGCTTTCTTT. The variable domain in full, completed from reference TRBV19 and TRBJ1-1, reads DGGITQSPKYLFRKEGQNVTLSCEQNLNHDAMYWYRQDPGQGLRLIYYSQIVNDFQKGDIAEGYSVSREKKESFPLTVTSAQKNPTAFYLCASSIPRVVNTEAFFGQGTRLTVV.

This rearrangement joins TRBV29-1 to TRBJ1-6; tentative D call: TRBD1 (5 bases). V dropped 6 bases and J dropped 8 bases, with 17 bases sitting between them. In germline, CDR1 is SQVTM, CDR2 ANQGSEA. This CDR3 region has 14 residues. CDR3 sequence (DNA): TGCAGCGTCCTTTTGACGGGGACCCATTCACCCCTCCACTTT. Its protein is CSVLLTGTHSPLHF.